Reported below is one T cell receptor beta chain. Its antigen is undetermined. The CDR3 sequence is 13 residues long. Trimming took 1 base from V and 2 from J, leaving 5 bases between them. Germline CDR1 reads SGHAT; CDR2 reads FQNNGV. Amplification used 60 Vbeta primers and 13 Jbeta primers. In the original analysis: In a later analysis, the count reached some 75 million unique TCR beta chains, with approximately 10 million shared. The protocol was immunoSEQ multiplex PCR, while the TCRdb copy is restricted to in-frame clones and leaves out a portion. The V and J calls and clone size were taken over from that table, and D and trimming were inferred from the DNA. The sample consists of about 130,000 clones, around three quarters of them appearing once. This sample is drawn from a study of cytomegalovirus exposure and HLA in healthy donors. Study-level results: The authors judged a highly shared variant cluster likely a sequencing artifact. A link between a missense DCLRE1C variant and TCR beta V- and J-gene trimming emerged from a later analysis.

The source is a man aged 35 to 55 in good health and CMV-seronegative. The chain recombines TRBV11-2 with TRBJ1-1; D ambiguous. The sample comprised PBMCs. The CDR3, as DNA: TGTGCCAGCAGCTTAGGGCCAAACACTGAAGCTTTCTTT. Translated, it gives CASSLGPNTEAFF.